The entry below gives a single TCR beta chain sequence along with its context. The antigen is not known. PCR involved 60 Vbeta and 13 Jbeta primers. Assay: immunoSEQ multiplex PCR; the TCRdb copy retains only in-frame clones and omits some. The table records about 130,000 clones, 70% to 85% of them present only once. Germline CDR1 is MGHDK and CDR2 is SYGVNS. V shed 1 base and J 4 bases; nucleotides not matched to a gene: 6. The CDR3 consists of 16 residues. This specimen comes from a study of cytomegalovirus exposure and HLA in healthy donors. Turning to the study itself: Early released data comprised around 85 million unique TCRs from HLA-typed donors.

Study results and limitations: In a later analysis, a missense DCLRE1C variant was linked to TCR beta V- and J-gene trimming. Exclusion applied to some V segments, including TRBV6-2 and TRBV6-3, as they were indistinguishable.

Sequences were obtained from PBMCs. The chain links TRBV25-1 to TRBJ2-2; 7 bases line up with TRBD1. The receptor comes from a man in his forties or fifties in good health and CMV-seropositive. The CDR3 DNA reads TGTGCCAGCAGTGAATTCGACAGGGTGTCCACCGGGGAGCTGTTTTTT. Protein product: CASSEFDRVSTGELFF.